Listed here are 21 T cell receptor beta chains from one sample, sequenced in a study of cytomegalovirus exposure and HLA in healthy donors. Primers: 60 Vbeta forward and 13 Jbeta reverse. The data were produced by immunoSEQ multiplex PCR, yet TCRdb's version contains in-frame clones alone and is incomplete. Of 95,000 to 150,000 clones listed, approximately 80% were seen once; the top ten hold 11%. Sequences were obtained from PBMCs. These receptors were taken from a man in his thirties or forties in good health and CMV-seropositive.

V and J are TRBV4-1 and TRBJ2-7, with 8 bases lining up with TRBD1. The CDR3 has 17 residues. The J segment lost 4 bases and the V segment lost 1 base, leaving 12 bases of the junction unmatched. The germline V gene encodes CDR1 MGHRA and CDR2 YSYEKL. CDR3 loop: CASSQVKSAGGSYEQYF. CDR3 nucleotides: TGCGCCAGCAGCCAAGTTAAGTCGGCAGGGGGCAGTTACGAGCAGTACTTC.

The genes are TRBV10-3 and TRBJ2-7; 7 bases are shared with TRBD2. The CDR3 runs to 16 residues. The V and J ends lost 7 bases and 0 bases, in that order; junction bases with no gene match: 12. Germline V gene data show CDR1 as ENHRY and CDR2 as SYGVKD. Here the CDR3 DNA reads TGTGCCATCACTGCGGGGAGGGCCGGGAACTCCTACGAGCAGTACTTC. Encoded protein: CAITAGRAGNSYEQYF.

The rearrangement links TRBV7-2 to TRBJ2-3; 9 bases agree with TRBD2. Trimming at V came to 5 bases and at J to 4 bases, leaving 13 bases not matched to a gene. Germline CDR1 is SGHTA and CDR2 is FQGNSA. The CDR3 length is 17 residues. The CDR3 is CASSLTGRRGGADTQYF. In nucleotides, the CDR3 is TGTGCCAGCAGCCTAACGGGTCGGCGGGGGGGGGCAGATACGCAGTATTTT. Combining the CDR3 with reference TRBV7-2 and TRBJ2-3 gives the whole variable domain GAGVSQSPSNKVTEKGKDVELRCDPISGHTALYWYRQSLGQGLEFLIYFQGNSAPDKSGLPSDRFSAERTGGSVSTLTIQRTQQEDSAVYLCASSLTGRRGGADTQYFGPGTRLTVL.

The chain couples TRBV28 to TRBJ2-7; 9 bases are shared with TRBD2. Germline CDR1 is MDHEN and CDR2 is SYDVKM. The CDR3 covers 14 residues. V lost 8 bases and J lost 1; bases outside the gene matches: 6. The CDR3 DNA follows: TGTGCCAGCCAGCGGAGCGGGAGGTCCTACGAGCAGTACTTC. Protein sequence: CASQRSGRSYEQYF.

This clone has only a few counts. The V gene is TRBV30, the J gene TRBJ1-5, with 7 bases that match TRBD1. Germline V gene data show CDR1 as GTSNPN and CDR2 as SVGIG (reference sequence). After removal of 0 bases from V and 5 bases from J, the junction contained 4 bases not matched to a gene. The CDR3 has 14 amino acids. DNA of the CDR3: TGTGCCTGGAGTGTACGTCAGGGGGATCAGCCCCAGCATTTT. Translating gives CAWSVRQGDQPQHF.

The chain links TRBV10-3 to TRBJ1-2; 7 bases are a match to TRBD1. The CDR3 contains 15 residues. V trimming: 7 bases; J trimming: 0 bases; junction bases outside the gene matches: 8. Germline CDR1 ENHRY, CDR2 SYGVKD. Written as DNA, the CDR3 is TGTGCCATCACCCCGGGACAGCGAGCTAACTATGGCTACACCTTC. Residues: CAITPGQRANYGYTF.

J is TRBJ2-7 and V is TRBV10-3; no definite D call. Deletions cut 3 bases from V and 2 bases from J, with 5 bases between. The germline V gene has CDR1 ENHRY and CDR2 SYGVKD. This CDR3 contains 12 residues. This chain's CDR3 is CAISDPPYEQYF. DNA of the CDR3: TGTGCCATCAGTGACCCTCCCTACGAGCAGTACTTC.

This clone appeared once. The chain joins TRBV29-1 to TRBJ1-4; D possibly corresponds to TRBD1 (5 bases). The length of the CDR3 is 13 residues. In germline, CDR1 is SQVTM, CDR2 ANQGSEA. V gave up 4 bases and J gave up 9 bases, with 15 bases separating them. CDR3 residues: CSVVQSGDQKLFF. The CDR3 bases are TGCAGCGTTGTTCAGTCGGGGGACCAAAAACTGTTTTTT.

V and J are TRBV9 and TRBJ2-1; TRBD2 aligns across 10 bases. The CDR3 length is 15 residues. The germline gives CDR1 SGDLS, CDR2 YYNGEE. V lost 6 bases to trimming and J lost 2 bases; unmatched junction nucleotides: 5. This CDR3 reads CASNLAGVAYNEQFF. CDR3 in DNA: TGTGCCAGCAACCTAGCGGGAGTCGCCTACAATGAGCAGTTCTTC.

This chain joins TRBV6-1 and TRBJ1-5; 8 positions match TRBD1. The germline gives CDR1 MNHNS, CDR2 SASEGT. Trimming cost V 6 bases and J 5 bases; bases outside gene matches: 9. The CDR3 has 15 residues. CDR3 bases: TGTGCCAGCAGCTCAGAGGCAGGGGGCTATCAGCCCCAGCATTTT. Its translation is CASSSEAGGYQPQHF.

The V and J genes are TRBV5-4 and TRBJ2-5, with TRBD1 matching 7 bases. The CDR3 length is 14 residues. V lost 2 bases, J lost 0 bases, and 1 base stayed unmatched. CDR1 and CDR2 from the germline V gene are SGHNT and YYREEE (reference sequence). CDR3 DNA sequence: TGTGCCAGCAGCTTACAGGGGAACCAAGAGACCCAGTACTTC. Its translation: CASSLQGNQETQYF.

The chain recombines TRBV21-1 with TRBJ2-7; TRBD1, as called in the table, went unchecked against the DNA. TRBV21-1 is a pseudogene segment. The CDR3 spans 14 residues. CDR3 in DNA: TGTGCCAGCAGAGGGCACAGGGGCCCCTACGAGCAGTACTTC. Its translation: CASRGHRGPYEQYF.

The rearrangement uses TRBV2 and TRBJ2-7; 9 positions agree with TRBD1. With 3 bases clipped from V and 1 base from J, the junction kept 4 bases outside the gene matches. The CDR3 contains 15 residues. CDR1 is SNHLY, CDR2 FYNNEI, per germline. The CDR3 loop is CASSDSGQGSYEQYF. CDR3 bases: TGTGCCAGCAGTGACTCGGGACAGGGTTCCTACGAGCAGTACTTC.

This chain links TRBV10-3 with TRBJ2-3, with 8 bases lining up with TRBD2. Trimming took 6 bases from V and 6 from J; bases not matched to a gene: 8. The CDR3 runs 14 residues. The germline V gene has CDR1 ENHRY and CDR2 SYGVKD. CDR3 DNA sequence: TGTGCCATCAGAGGTACTAGCGGAGGGGATACGCAGTATTTT. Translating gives CAIRGTSGGDTQYF.

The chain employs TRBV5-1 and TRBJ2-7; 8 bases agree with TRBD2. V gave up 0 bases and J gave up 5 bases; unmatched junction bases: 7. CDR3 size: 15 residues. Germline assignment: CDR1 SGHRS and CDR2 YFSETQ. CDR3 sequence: CASSLEVSGVHEQYF. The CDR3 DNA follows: TGCGCCAGCAGCTTGGAGGTTAGCGGGGTCCACGAGCAGTACTTC. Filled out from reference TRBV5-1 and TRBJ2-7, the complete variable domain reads KAGVTQTPRYLIKTRGQQVTLSCSPISGHRSVSWYQQTPGQGLQFLFEYFSETQRNKGNFPGRFSGRQFSNSRSEMNVSTLELGDSALYLCASSLEVSGVHEQYFGPGTRLTVT.

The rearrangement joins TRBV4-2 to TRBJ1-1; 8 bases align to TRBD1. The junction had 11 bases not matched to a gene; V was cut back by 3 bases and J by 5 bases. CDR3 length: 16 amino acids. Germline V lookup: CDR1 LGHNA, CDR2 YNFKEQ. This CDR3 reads CASSHSGQGKRTEAFF. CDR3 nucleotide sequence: TGTGCCAGCAGCCATTCCGGACAGGGTAAAAGGACTGAAGCTTTCTTT.

The DNA for the CDR3 is TGTGCCAGCTCACCCGGGACTAGCGGGTTCTCGAACTACGAGCAGTACTTC. It yields the protein CASSPGTSGFSNYEQYF. The chain recombines TRBV18 with TRBJ2-7; TRBD2 aligns across 12 bases. The CDR3 is 17 residues long. Germline loops: CDR1 KGHSH, CDR2 LQKENI. The J segment lost 3 bases and the V segment lost 3 bases, leaving 9 bases of the junction unmatched.

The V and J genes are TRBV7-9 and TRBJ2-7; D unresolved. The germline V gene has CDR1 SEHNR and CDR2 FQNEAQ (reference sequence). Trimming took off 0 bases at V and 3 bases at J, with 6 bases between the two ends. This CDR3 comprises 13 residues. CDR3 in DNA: TGTGCCAGCAGCTTAGCGCCGGTCTACGAGCAGTACTTC. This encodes CASSLAPVYEQYF.

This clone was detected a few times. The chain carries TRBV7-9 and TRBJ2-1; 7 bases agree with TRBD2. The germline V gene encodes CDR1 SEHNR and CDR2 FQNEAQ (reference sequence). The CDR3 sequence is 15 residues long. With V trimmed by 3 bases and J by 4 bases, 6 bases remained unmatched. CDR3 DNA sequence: TGTGCCAGCAGCTTTATGGCGGGAGCTTACAATGAGCAGTTCTTC. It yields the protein CASSFMAGAYNEQFF.

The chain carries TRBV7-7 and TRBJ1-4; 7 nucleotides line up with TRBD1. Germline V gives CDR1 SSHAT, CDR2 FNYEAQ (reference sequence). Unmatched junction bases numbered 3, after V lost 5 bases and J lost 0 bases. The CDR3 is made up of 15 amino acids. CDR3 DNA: TGTGCCAGCAGCCCCGGGACAGCAACTAATGAAAAACTGTTTTTT. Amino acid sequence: CASSPGTATNEKLFF.

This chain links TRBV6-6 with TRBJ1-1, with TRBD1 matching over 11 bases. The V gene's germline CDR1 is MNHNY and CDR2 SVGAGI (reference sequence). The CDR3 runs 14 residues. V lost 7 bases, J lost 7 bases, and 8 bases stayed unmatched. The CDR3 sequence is CASTQGQGEDEAFF. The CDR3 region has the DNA TGTGCCAGCACCCAGGGACAGGGGGAAGATGAAGCTTTCTTT.